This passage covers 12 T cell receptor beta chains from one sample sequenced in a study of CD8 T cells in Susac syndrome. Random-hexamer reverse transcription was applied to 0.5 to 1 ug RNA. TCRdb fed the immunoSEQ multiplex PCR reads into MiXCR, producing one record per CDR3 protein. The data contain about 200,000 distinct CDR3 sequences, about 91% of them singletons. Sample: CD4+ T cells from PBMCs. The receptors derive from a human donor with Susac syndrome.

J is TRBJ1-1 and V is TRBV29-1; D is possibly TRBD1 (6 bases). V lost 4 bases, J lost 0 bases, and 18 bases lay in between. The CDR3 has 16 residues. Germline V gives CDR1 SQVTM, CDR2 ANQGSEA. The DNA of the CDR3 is TGCAGCGTTGGGGTTCTAGGGGGGAATATGAACACTGAAGCTTTCTTT. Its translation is CSVGVLGGNMNTEAFF. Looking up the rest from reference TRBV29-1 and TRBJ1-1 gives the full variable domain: SAVISQKPSRDICQRGTSLTIQCQVDSQVTMMFWYRQQPGQSLTLIATANQGSEATYESGFVIDKFPISRPNLTFSTLTVSNMSPEDSSIYLCSVGVLGGNMNTEAFFGQGTRLTVV.

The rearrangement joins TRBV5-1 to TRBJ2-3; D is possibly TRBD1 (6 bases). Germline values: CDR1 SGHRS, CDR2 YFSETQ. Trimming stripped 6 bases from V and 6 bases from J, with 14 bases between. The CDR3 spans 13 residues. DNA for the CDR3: TGCGCCAGCAAACCGCAGGGGATGGATACGCAGTATTTT. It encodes CASKPQGMDTQYF. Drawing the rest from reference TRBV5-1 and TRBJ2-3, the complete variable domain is KAGVTQTPRYLIKTRGQQVTLSCSPISGHRSVSWYQQTPGQGLQFLFEYFSETQRNKGNFPGRFSGRQFSNSRSEMNVSTLELGDSALYLCASKPQGMDTQYFGPGTRLTVL.

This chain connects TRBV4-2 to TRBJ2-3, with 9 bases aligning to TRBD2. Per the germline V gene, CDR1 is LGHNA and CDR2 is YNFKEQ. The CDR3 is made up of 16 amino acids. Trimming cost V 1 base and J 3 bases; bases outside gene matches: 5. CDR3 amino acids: CASSQGLAGRTDTQYF. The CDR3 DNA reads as TGTGCCAGCAGCCAAGGCCTAGCGGGAAGAACAGATACGCAGTATTTT.

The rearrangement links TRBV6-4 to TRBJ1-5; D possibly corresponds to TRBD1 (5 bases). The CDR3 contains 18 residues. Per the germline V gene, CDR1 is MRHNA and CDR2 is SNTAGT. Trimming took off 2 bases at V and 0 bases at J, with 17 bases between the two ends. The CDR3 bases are TGTGCCAGCAGTGACCCTCGGTTTCGGGGGTATAGCAATCAGCCCCAGCATTTT. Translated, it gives CASSDPRFRGYSNQPQHF.

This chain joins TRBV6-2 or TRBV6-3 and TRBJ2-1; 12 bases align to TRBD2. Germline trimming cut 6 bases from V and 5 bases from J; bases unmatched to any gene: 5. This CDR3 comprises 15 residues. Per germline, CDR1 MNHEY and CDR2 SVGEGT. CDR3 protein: CASRGLAGGHNEQFF. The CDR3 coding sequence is TGTGCCAGCAGAGGCCTAGCGGGAGGGCACAATGAGCAGTTCTTC.

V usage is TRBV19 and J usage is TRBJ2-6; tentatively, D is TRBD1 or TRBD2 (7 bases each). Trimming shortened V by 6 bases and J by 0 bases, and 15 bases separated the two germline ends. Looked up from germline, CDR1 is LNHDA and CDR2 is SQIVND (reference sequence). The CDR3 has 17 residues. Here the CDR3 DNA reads TGTGCCAGTAGGCATCAGGGGGGGTTCTCTGGGGCCAACGTCCTGACTTTC. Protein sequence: CASRHQGGFSGANVLTF.

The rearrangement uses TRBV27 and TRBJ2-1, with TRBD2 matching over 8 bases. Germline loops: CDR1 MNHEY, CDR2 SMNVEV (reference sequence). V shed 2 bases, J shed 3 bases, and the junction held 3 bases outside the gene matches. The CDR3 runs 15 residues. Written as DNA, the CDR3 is TGTGCCAGCAGTTTAGGGCGGGAGGTCTACAATGAGCAGTTCTTC. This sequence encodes CASSLGREVYNEQFF.

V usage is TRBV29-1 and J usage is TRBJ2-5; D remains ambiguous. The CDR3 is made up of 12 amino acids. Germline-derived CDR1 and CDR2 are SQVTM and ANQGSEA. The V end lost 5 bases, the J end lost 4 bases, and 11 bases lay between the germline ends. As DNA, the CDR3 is TGCAGCGTTTTATTTAAGGGAGAGACCCAGTACTTC. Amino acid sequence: CSVLFKGETQYF.

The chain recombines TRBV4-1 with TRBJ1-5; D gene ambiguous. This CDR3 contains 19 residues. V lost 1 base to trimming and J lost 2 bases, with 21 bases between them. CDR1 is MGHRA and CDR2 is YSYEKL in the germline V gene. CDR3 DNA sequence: TGCGCCAGCAGCCAAGTCCCGACGGCCCAAGGACTTCGCAATCAGCCCCAGCATTTT. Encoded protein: CASSQVPTAQGLRNQPQHF.

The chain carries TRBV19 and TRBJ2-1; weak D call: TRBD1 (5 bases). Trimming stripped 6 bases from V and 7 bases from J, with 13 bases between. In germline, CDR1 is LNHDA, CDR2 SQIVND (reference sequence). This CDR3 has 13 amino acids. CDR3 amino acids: CASRTFQGNEQFF. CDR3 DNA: TGTGCCAGTAGAACTTTCCAGGGAAATGAGCAGTTCTTC.

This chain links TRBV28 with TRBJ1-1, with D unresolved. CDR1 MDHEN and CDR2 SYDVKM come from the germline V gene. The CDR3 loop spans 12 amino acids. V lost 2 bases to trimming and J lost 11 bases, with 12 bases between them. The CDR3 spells CASSLIGSNAFF. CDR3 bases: TGTGCCAGCAGTTTAATCGGTAGCAACGCTTTCTTT.

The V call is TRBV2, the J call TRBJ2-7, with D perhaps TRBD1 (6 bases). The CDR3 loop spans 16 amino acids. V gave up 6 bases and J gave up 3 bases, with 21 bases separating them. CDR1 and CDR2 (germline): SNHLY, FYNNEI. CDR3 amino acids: CASSSTDRPGIYEQYF. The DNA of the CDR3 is TGTGCCAGCAGCTCTACGGACAGACCAGGCATCTACGAGCAGTACTTC.